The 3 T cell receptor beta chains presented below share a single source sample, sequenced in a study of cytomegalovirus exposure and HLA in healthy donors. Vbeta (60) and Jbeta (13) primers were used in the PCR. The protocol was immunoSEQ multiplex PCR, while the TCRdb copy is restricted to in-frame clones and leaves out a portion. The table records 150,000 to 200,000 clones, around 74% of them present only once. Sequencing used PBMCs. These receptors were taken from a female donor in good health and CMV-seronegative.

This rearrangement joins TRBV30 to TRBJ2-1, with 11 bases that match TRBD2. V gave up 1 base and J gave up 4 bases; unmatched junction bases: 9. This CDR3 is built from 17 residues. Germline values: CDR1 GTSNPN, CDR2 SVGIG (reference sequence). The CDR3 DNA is TGTGCCTGGAGTGCCCTAGCGGGAGGCCGTAGGTACAATGAGCAGTTCTTC. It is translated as CAWSALAGGRRYNEQFF. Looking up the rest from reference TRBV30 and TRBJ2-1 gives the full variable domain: SQTIHQWPATLVQPVGSPLSLECTVEGTSNPNLYWYRQAAGRGLQLLFYSVGIGQISSEVPQNLSASRPQDRQFILSSKKLLLSDSGFYLCAWSALAGGRRYNEQFFGPGTRLTVL.

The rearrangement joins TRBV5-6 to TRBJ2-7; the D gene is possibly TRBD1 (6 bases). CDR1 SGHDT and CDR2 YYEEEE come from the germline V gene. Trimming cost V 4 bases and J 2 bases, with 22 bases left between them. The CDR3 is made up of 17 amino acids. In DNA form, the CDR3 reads TGTGCCAGCAGCCCGTCCCCCCCGGGACACACAACCTACGAGCAGTACTTC. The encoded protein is CASSPSPPGHTTYEQYF.

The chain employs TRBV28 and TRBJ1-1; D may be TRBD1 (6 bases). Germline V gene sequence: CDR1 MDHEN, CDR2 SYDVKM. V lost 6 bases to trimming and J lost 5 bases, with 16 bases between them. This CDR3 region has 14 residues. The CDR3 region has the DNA TGTGCCAGCAGCCTCAGGGGATTCGGGACTGAAGCTTTCTTT. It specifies CASSLRGFGTEAFF.